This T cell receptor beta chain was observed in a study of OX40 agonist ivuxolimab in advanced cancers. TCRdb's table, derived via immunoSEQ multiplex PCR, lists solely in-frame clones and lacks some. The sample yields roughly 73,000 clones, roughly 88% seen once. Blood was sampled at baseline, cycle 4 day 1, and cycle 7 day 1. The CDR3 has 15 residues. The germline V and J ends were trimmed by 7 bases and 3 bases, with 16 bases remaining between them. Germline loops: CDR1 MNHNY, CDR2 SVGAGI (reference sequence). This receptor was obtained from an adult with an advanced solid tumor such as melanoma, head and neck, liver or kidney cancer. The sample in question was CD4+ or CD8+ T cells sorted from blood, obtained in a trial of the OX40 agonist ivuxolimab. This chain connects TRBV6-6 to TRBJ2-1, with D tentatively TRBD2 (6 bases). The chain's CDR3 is CASTNGRDLYNEQFF. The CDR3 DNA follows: TGTGCCAGCACTAACGGGCGGGACCTCTACAATGAGCAGTTCTTC.